One and the same sample provided the 9 T cell receptor beta chains below, sequenced in a study of blood T cell repertoires in COVID-19. Assay: immunoSEQ multiplex PCR; the TCRdb copy retains only in-frame clones and omits some. In the table there are 200,000 to 250,000 clones, 70% to 85% of which are singletons. The sequenced material came from peripheral blood. These receptors were collected from a woman aged 80 or older with active or convalescent COVID-19.

This clone was detected only a few times. V is TRBV10-3 and J is TRBJ2-3; 7 bases fit TRBD2. The CDR3 has 14 residues. Germline V gene lookup returns CDR1 ENHRY and CDR2 SYGVKD. Trimming removed 4 bases from V and 6 bases from J; junction bases left unmatched: 7. CDR3 residues: CAISGRGVGDTQYF. CDR3 in DNA: TGTGCCATCAGTGGTCGGGGGGTCGGGGATACGCAGTATTTT.

The rearrangement links TRBV4-2 to TRBJ2-1, with no clear D. The germline V and J ends were trimmed by 6 bases and 5 bases, with 8 bases remaining between them. The CDR3 runs to 12 residues. Per the germline V gene, CDR1 is LGHNA and CDR2 is YNFKEQ. The CDR3 sequence: CASSERNNEQFF. CDR3 DNA sequence: TGTGCCAGCAGTGAGCGAAACAATGAGCAGTTCTTC.

V is TRBV4-1 and J is TRBJ2-7; possible D gene TRBD1, 5 bases. V gave up 0 bases and J gave up 3 bases, with 12 bases separating them. CDR1 is MGHRA, CDR2 YSYEKL, per germline. This CDR3 region has 15 residues. CDR3 nucleotide sequence: TGCGCCAGCAGCCAAGAAGAACAGGCCGGCTACGAGCAGTACTTC. Translating gives CASSQEEQAGYEQYF.

V gene TRBV5-1 combines with J gene TRBJ2-2; 8 bases match TRBD2. In germline, CDR1 is SGHRS, CDR2 YFSETQ. V was pared by 0 bases and J by 5 bases, with 6 bases of the junction left unmatched. The CDR3 extends over 16 amino acids. The CDR3 loop reads CASSLEQLAATGELFF. CDR3 DNA sequence: TGCGCCAGCAGCTTGGAACAACTAGCGGCAACCGGGGAGCTGTTTTTT.

The rearrangement uses TRBV2 and TRBJ2-1; 15 nucleotides line up with TRBD2. Germline V gene data show CDR1 as SNHLY and CDR2 as FYNNEI. The CDR3 has 17 residues. V lost 6 bases, J lost 2 bases, and 5 bases stayed unmatched. For the CDR3, the DNA is TGTGCCAGCAGCCGGACTAGCGGGGGGGCCGCCTACAATGAGCAGTTCTTC. Translating it yields CASSRTSGGAAYNEQFF.

V and J are TRBV7-8 and TRBJ2-5; tentatively, D is TRBD2 (6 bases). This CDR3 comprises 18 residues. V lost 5 bases and J 2 bases, leaving 24 bases between the germline ends. Germline V gene data show CDR1 as SGHVS and CDR2 as FQNEAQ. The CDR3 DNA is TGTGCCAGCAGCCCAACGGCAACTAGCTTTGGGGCACAAGAGACCCAGTACTTC. As protein: CASSPTATSFGAQETQYF.

This chain joins TRBV6-1 and TRBJ1-2, with D hard to call. Between the trimmed V and J ends, which lost 2 bases and 8 bases, there was a span of 9 bases. CDR3 size: 12 residues. CDR1 and CDR2 from the germline V gene are MNHNS and SASEGT. The CDR3 DNA follows: TGTGCCAGCAGTGAACACTCGGGGGGCTACACCTTC. The encoded protein is CASSEHSGGYTF.

This sequence joins TRBV6-1 and TRBJ1-4, with TRBD1 as a possible D gene (6 bases). Germline V lookup: CDR1 MNHNS, CDR2 SASEGT. The CDR3 contains 15 residues. Trimming left V 3 bases short and J 8 bases short, with 16 bases between. As DNA, the CDR3 is TGTGCCAGCAGTGAGGCACAGGGTTGGAGGGAAAAACTGTTTTTT. It specifies CASSEAQGWREKLFF.

The chain combines TRBV23-1 with TRBJ2-7, with D perhaps TRBD1 (6 bases). TRBV23-1 counts as an open reading frame of uncertain function. The CDR3 runs to 16 residues. Trimming cost V 7 bases and J 3 bases, with 22 bases left between them. CDR3 sequence: CASNTFKGVSHYEQYF. The CDR3 nucleotides are TGCGCCAGCAACACATTTAAGGGGGTTTCCCACTACGAGCAGTACTTC.